This entry concerns a single TCR beta chain. The data were taken from a study of blood T cell repertoires in COVID-19. Overall study: COVID-19 samples from acute and convalescent phases originated in the United States, Italy and Spain. PBMCs, B-cell-depleted T cells, or T cells were the source of the cDNA or gDNA that made up the material.

Per the original data handling: Reference gene primer amplification gave nucleated cell count estimates. Here immunoSEQ multiplex PCR was the method, and the copy in TCRdb shows in-frame clones only, minus some. The V and J calls and the clone size are those of that table, but D and trimming were determined from the DNA. The table shows roughly 50,000 clones, with 80% to 95% occurring only once. Germline assignment: CDR1 SGHRS and CDR2 YFSETQ. Losses at the gene ends were 1 base for V and 3 bases for J; bases not matched to a gene: 2. The CDR3 runs 15 residues. This TCR was sampled from a man aged 50 or older with active COVID-19. The chain joins TRBV5-1 to TRBJ2-1, with 9 bases aligning to TRBD2. The sample was peripheral blood. The CDR3 DNA sequence: TGCGCCAGCAGCTTGAGCGGGGGGAGCTACAATGAGCAGTTCTTC. Its translation is CASSLSGGSYNEQFF.